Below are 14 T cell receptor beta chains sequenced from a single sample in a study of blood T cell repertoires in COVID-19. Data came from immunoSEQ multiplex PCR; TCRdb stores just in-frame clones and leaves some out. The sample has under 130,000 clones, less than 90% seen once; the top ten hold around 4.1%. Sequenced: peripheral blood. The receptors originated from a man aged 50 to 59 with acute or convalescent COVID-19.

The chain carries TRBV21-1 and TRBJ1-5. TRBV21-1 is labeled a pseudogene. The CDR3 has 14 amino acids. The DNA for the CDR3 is TGTGCCAGCAGCAAAGTTTCCGGCAATCAGCCCCAGCATTTT. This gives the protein CASSKVSGNQPQHF.

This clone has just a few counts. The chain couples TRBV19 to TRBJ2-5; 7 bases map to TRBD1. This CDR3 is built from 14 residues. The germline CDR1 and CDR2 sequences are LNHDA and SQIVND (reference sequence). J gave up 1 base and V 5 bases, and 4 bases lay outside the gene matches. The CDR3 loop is CASSPDRAQETQYF. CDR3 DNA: TGTGCCAGTAGTCCCGACAGGGCCCAAGAGACCCAGTACTTC.

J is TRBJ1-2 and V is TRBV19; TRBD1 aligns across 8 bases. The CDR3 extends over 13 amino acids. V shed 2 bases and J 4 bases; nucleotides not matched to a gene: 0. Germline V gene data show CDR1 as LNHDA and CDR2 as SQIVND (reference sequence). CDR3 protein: CASSIQGAYGYTF. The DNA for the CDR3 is TGTGCCAGTAGTATACAGGGGGCCTATGGCTACACCTTC.

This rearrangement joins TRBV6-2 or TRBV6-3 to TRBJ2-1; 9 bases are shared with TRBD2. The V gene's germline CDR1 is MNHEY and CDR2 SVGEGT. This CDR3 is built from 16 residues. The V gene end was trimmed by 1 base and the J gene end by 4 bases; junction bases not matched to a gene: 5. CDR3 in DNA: TGTGCCAGCAGTTACTACCTAGCGGGGACTTACAATGAGCAGTTCTTC. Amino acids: CASSYYLAGTYNEQFF.

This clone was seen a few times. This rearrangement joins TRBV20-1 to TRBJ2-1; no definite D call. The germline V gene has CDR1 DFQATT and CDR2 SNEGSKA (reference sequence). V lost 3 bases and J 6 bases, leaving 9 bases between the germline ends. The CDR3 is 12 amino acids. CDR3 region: CSASPQANEQFF. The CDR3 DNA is TGCAGTGCTAGTCCCCAGGCCAATGAGCAGTTCTTC.

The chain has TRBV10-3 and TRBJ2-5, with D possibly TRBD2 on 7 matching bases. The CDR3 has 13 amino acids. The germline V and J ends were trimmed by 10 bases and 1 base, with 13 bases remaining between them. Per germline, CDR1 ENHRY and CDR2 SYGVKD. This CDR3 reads CATLRGAQETQYF. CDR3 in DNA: TGTGCCACCCTACGGGGGGCCCAAGAGACCCAGTACTTC.

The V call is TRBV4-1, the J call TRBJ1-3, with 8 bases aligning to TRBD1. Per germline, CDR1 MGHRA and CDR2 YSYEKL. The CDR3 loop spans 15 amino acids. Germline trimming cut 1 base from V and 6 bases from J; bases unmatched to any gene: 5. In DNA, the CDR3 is TGCGCCAGCAGCCAAGCACAGGGGGGGGTAAACACCATATATTTT. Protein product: CASSQAQGGVNTIYF.

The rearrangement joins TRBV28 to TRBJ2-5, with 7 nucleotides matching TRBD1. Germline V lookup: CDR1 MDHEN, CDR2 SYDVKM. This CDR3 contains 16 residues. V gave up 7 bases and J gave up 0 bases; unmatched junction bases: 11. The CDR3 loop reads CASTLPGTENQETQYF. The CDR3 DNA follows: TGTGCCAGCACCCTCCCCGGGACAGAGAACCAAGAGACCCAGTACTTC.

The CDR3 spells CASRAWDSQYQETQYF. The CDR3 DNA reads TGTGCCAGCAGGGCCTGGGACAGCCAGTACCAAGAGACCCAGTACTTC. The V call is TRBV11-2, the J call TRBJ2-5; 7 bases are shared with TRBD1. V trimming: 6 bases; J trimming: 0 bases; junction bases outside the gene matches: 10. This CDR3 region has 16 residues. Germline-derived CDR1 and CDR2 are SGHAT and FQNNGV.

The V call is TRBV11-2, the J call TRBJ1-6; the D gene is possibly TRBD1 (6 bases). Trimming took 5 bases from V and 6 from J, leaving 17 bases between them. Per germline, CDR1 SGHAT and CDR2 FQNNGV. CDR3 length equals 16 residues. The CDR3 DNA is TGTGCCAGCAGCCCCTTTGTCTTGGGGGCTAATTCACCCCTCCACTTT. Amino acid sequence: CASSPFVLGANSPLHF.

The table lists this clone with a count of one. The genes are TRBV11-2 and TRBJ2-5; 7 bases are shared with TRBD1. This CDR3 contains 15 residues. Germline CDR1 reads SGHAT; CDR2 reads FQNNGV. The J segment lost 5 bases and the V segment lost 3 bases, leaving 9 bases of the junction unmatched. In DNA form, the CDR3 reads TGTGCCAGCAGCTTGGGGCGAGACAGGGTGGAGACCCAGTACTTC. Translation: CASSLGRDRVETQYF.

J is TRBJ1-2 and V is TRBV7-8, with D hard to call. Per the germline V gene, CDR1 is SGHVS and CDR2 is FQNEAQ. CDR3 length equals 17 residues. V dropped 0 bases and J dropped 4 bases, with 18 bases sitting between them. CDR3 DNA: TGTGCCAGCAGCTTAGCGAGGTGGCCGAATAGTCTCTATGGCTACACCTTC. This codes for CASSLARWPNSLYGYTF.

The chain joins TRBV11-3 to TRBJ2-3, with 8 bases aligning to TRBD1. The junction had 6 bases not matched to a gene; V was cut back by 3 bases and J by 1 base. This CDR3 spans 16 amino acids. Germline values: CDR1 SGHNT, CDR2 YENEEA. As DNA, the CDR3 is TGTGCCAGCAGCTTCCGCGGACAGGGCCGCACAGATACGCAGTATTTT. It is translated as CASSFRGQGRTDTQYF.

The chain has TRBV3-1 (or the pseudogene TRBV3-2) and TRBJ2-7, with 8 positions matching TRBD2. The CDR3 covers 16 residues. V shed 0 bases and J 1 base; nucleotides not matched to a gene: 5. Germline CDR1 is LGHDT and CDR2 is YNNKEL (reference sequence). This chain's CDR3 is CASSQDLTSGSYEQYF. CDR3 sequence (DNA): TGTGCCAGCAGCCAAGATCTCACTAGCGGATCCTACGAGCAGTACTTC.